These 3 T cell receptor beta chains share one sample of origin, sequenced in a study of metastatic and nonmetastatic thyroid tumors. All patients were untreated before thyroid surgery. TCRdb re-analyzed the PCR reads through MiXCR. The sample has under 15,000 clones, around a quarter seen once. Material for sequencing was tumor tissue. The receptors derive from a female donor with papillary thyroid cancer or a benign thyroid nodule (not recorded which). Some clones in this sample may be carry-over from other donors' samples.

This clone was seen more than once but under ten times. V is TRBV28 and J is TRBJ1-1, with D tentatively TRBD1 (5 bases). The ends were cut back, 3 bases at V and 7 bases at J, with 18 bases in the middle. CDR3 length equals 15 residues. Looked up from germline, CDR1 is MDHEN and CDR2 is SYDVKM. The CDR3 region is CASSFYPGRDLEAFF. DNA of the CDR3: TGTGCCAGCAGTTTCTATCCGGGCAGGGATCTTGAAGCTTTCTTT.

V is TRBV7-9 and J is TRBJ1-1; 7 bases line up with TRBD1. V was pared by 5 bases and J by 10 bases, with 10 bases of the junction left unmatched. The length of the CDR3 is 13 residues. CDR1 and CDR2 (germline): SEHNR, FQNEAQ (reference sequence). CDR3 sequence reads: CASSASRYRGAFF. CDR3 in DNA: TGTGCCAGCAGCGCCAGCCGGTACAGGGGAGCTTTCTTT.

This chain connects TRBV7-9 to TRBJ1-1, with D unclear. Trimming took off 4 bases at V and 0 bases at J, with 9 bases between the two ends. This CDR3 has 14 residues. From germline, CDR1 is SEHNR and CDR2 FQNEAQ (reference sequence). CDR3 amino acids: CASSSPGMNTEAFF. The CDR3 DNA reads TGTGCCAGCAGCTCCCCCGGCATGAACACTGAAGCTTTCTTT.